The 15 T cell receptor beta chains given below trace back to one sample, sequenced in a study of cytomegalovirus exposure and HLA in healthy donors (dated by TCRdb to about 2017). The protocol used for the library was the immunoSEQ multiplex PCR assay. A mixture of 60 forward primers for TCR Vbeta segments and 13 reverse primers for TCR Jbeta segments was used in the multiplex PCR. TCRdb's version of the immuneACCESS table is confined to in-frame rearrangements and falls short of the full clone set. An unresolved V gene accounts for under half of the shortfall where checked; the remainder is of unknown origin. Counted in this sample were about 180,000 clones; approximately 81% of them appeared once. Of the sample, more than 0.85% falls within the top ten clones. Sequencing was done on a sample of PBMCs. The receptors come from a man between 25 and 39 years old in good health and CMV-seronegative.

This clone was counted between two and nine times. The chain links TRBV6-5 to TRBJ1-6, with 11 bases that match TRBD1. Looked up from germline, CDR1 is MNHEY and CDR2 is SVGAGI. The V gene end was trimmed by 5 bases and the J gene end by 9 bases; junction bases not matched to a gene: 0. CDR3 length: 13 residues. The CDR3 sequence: CASSGQGASPLHF. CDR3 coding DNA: TGTGCCAGCAGTGGACAGGGGGCTTCACCCCTCCACTTT.

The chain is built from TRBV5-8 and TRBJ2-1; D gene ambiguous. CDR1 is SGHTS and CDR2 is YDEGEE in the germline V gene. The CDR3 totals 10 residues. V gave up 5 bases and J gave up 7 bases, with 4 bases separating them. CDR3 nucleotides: TGTGCCAGCAGGAGGAATGAGCAGTTCTTC. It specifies CASRRNEQFF.

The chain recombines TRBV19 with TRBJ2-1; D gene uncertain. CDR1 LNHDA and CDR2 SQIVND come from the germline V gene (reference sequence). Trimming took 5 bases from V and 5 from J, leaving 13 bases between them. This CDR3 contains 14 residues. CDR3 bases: TGTGCCAGTAGTCCTGCGAATACCAACAATGAGCAGTTCTTC. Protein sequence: CASSPANTNNEQFF. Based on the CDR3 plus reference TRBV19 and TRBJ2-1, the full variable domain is DGGITQSPKYLFRKEGQNVTLSCEQNLNHDAMYWYRQDPGQGLRLIYYSQIVNDFQKGDIAEGYSVSREKKESFPLTVTSAQKNPTAFYLCASSPANTNNEQFFGPGTRLTVL.

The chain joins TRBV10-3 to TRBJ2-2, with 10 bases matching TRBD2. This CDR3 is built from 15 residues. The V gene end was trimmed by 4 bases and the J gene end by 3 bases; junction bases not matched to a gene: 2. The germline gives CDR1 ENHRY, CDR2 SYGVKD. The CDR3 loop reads CAISVAGGYTGELFF. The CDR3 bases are TGTGCCATCAGTGTAGCGGGGGGTTACACCGGGGAGCTGTTTTTT.

Written as DNA, the CDR3 is TGTGCCAGTAGCCCTCTAGCGGGGGGGGTTACGCAGTATTTT. Amino acids: CASSPLAGGVTQYF. The V and J genes are TRBV19 and TRBJ2-3; 12 bases match TRBD2. The length of the CDR3 is 14 residues. J lost 8 bases, V lost 6 bases, and 6 bases had no gene match. CDR1 LNHDA and CDR2 SQIVND come from the germline V gene (reference sequence).

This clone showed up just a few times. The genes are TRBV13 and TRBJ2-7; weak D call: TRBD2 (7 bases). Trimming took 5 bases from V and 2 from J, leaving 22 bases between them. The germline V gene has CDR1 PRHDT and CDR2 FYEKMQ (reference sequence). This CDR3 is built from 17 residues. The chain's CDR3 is CASSPRGGDRNTYEQYF. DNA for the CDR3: TGTGCCAGCAGCCCTAGGGGGGGGGACCGAAATACCTACGAGCAGTACTTC.

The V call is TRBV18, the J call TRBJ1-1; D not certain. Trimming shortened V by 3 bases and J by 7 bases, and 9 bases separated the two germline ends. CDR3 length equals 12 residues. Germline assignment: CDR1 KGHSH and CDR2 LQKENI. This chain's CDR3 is CASSPGAGEAFF. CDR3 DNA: TGTGCCAGCTCACCGGGAGCAGGTGAAGCTTTCTTT.

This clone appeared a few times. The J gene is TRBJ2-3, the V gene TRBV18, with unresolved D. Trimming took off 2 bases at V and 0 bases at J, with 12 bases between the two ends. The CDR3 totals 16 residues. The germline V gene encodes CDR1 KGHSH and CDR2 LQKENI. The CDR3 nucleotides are TGTGCCAGCTCACCATCCGGTCCTTTTAGCACAGATACGCAGTATTTT. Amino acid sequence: CASSPSGPFSTDTQYF.

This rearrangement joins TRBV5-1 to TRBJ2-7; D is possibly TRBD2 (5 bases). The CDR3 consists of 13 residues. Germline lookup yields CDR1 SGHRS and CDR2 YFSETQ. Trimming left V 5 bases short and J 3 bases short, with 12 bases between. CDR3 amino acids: CASSSDGIYEQYF. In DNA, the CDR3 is TGCGCCAGCAGTTCGGACGGGATCTACGAGCAGTACTTC. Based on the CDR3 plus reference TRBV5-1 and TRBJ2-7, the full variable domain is KAGVTQTPRYLIKTRGQQVTLSCSPISGHRSVSWYQQTPGQGLQFLFEYFSETQRNKGNFPGRFSGRQFSNSRSEMNVSTLELGDSALYLCASSSDGIYEQYFGPGTRLTVT.

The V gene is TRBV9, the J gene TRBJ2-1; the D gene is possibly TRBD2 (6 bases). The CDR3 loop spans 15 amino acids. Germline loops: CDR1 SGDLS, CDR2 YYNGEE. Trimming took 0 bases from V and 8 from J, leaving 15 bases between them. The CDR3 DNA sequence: TGTGCCAGCAGCGTAGGGTGGCGGGATTTATATGAGCAGTTCTTC. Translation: CASSVGWRDLYEQFF.

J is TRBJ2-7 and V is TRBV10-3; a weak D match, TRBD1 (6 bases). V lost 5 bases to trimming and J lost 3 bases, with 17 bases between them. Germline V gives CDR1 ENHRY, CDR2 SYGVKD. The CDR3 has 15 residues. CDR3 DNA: TGTGCCATCAGTTTGACGGCAGGGACAATCTACGAGCAGTACTTC. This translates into CAISLTAGTIYEQYF.

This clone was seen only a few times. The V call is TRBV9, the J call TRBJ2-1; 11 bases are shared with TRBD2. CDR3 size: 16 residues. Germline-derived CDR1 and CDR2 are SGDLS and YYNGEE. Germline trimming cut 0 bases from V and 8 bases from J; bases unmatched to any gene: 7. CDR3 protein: CASSVDPSGRLHEQFF. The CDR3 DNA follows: TGTGCCAGCAGCGTAGATCCTAGCGGGAGGTTGCATGAGCAGTTCTTC.

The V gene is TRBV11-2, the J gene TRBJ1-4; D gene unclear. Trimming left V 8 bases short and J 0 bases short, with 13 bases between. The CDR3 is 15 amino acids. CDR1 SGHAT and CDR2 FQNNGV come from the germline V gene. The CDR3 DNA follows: TGTGCCAGCTCCCCGGGTGGAACAACTAATGAAAAACTGTTTTTT. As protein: CASSPGGTTNEKLFF.

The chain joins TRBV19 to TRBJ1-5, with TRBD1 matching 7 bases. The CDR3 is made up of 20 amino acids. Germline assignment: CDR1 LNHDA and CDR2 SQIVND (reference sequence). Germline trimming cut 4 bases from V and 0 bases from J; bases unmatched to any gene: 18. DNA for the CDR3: TGTGCCAGTAGTACAACCGGGACAGCCGGGATTAGGCTTAGCAATCAGCCCCAGCATTTT. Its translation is CASSTTGTAGIRLSNQPQHF.

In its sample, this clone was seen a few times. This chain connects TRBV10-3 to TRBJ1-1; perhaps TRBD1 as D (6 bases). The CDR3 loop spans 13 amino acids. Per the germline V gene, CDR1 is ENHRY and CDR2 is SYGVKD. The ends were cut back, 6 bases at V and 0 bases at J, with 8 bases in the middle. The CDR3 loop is CAISTGLNTEAFF. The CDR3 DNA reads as TGTGCCATCAGCACAGGGTTGAACACTGAAGCTTTCTTT.